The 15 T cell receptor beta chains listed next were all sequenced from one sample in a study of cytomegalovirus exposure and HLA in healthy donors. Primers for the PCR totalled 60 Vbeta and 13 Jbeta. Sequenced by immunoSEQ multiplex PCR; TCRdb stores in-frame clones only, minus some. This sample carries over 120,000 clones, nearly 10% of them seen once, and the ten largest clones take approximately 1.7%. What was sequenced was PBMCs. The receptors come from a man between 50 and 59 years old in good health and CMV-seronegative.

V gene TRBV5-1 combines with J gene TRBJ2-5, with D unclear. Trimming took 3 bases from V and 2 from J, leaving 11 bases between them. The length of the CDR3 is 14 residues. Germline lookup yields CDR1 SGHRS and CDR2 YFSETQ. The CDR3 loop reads CASSSSRSQETQYF. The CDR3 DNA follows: TGCGCCAGCAGCTCTTCTAGGAGTCAAGAGACCCAGTACTTC.

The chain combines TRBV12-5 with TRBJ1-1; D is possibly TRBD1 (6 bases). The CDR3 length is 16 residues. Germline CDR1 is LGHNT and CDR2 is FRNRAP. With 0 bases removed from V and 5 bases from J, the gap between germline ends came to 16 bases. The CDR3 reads CASGLVQNRERTEAFF. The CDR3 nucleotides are TGTGCTAGTGGTTTGGTACAGAACAGGGAGAGGACTGAAGCTTTCTTT.

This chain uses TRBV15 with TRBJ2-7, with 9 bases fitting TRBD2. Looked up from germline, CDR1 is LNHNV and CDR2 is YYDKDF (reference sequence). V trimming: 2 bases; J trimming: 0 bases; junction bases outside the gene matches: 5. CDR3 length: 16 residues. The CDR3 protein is CATSRRLADSSYEQYF. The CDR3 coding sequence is TGTGCCACCAGCAGACGACTAGCGGATAGCTCCTACGAGCAGTACTTC. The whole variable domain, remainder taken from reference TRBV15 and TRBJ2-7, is DAMVIQNPRYQVTQFGKPVTLSCSQTLNHNVMYWYQQKSSQAPKLLFHYYDKDFNNEADTPDNFQSRRPNTSFCFLDIRSPGLGDTAMYLCATSRRLADSSYEQYFGPGTRLTVT.

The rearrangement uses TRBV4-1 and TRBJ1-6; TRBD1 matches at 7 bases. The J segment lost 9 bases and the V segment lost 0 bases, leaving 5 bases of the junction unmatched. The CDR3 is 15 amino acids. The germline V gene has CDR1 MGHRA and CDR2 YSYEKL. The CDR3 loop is CASSQDETGISPLHF. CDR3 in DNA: TGCGCCAGCAGCCAAGATGAGACAGGGATTTCACCCCTCCACTTT.

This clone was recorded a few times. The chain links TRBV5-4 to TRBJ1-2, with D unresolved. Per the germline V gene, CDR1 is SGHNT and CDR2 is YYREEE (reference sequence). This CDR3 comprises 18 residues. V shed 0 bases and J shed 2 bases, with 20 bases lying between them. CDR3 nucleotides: TGTGCCAGCAGCTTGGCCTGGCAGGCACCCCAAAAAAACTATGGCTACACCTTC. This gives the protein CASSLAWQAPQKNYGYTF.

CDR3 bases: TGTGCCAGCAGCGCAGACAGCTATGGCTACACCTTC. It yields the protein CASSADSYGYTF. V usage is TRBV9 and J usage is TRBJ1-2; TRBD1 is a possible D gene (5 bases). Germline V CDR1 and CDR2: SGDLS, YYNGEE. Trimming left V 3 bases short and J 4 bases short, with 7 bases between. The CDR3 has 12 amino acids.

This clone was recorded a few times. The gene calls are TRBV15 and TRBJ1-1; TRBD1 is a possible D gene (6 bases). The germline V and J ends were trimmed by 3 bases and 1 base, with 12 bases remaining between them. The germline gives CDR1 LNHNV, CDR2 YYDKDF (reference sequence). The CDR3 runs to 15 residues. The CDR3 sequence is CATSRTPGQNTEAFF. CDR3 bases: TGTGCCACCAGCAGGACACCGGGACAGAACACTGAAGCTTTCTTT. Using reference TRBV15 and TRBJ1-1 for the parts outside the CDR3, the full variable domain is DAMVIQNPRYQVTQFGKPVTLSCSQTLNHNVMYWYQQKSSQAPKLLFHYYDKDFNNEADTPDNFQSRRPNTSFCFLDIRSPGLGDTAMYLCATSRTPGQNTEAFFGQGTRLTVV.

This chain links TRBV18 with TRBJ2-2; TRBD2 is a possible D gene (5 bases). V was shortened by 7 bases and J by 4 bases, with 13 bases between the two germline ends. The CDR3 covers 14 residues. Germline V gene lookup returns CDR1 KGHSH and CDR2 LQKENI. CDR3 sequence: CASFITEATGELFF. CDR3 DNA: TGTGCCAGCTTCATAACGGAGGCCACCGGGGAGCTGTTTTTT.

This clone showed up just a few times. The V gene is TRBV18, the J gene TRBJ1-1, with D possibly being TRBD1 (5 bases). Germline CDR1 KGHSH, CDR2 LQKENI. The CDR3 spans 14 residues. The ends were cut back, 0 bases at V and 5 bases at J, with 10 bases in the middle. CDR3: CASSPPSRVTEAFF. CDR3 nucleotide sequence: TGTGCCAGCTCACCACCGTCCAGGGTGACTGAAGCTTTCTTT.

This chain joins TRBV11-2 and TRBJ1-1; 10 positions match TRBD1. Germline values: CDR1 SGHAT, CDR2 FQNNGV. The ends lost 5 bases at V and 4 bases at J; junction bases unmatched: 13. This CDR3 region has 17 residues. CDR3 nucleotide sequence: TGTGCCAGCAGCCGAACCGACAGGGGGCGGATTGGCACTGAAGCTTTCTTT. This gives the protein CASSRTDRGRIGTEAFF.

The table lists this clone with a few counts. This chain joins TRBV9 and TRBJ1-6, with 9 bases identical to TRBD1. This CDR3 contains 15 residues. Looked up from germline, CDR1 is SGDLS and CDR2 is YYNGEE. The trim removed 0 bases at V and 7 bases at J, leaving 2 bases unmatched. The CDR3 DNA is TGTGCCAGCAGCGTAGGGGACAGGGACAATTCACCCCTCCACTTT. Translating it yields CASSVGDRDNSPLHF.

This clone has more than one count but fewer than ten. The CDR3 bases are TGTGCCAGCAGTCTACAGGGAAACTATGGCTACACCTTC. Encoded protein: CASSLQGNYGYTF. The gene calls are TRBV6-6 and TRBJ1-2, with a weak D call TRBD1 (6 bases). Germline assignment: CDR1 MNHNY and CDR2 SVGAGI (reference sequence). V dropped 5 bases and J dropped 2 bases, with 9 bases sitting between them. The CDR3 has 13 amino acids.

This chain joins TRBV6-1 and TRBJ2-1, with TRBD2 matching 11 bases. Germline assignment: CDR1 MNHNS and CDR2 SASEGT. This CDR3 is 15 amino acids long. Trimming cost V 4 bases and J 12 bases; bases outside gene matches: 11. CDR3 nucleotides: TGTGCCAGCAGTGTAAGCACTAGCGGGAGCTTGGGGCAGTTCTTC. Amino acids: CASSVSTSGSLGQFF.

DNA for the CDR3: TGCGCCAGCAGCTTGGGGACCACAGGGGGCAGGTTTGGCCCGAACACTGAAGCTTTCTTT. It is translated as CASSLGTTGGRFGPNTEAFF. The chain employs TRBV5-1 and TRBJ1-1, with 9 bases aligning to TRBD1. The CDR3 runs to 20 residues. J was trimmed by 1 base and V by 0 bases; bases with no gene match: 16. Germline-derived CDR1 and CDR2 are SGHRS and YFSETQ.

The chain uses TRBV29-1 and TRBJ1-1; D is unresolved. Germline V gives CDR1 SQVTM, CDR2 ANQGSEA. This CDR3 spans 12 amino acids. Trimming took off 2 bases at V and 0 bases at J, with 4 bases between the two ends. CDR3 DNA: TGCAGCGTTGAAATAGTGAACACTGAAGCTTTCTTT. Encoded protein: CSVEIVNTEAFF. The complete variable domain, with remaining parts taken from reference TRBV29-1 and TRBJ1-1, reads SAVISQKPSRDICQRGTSLTIQCQVDSQVTMMFWYRQQPGQSLTLIATANQGSEATYESGFVIDKFPISRPNLTFSTLTVSNMSPEDSSIYLCSVEIVNTEAFFGQGTRLTVV.